This T cell receptor (beta chain) was recorded in a study of T cells in Graves' hyperthyroidism and ophthalmopathy. V lost 10 bases, J lost 4 bases, and 11 bases stayed unmatched. CDR1 and CDR2 from the germline V gene are LNHDA and SQIVND (reference sequence). This CDR3 has 14 residues. What was amplified from RNA transcripts were TCR beta CDR3 regions. When the TCR CDR3 underwent first-round RT-PCR, the HTBI primer set was used. Each CDR3 protein is one row after TCRdb ran MiXCR on the multiplex PCR reads. The top ten clones hold less than 15% of a sample with fewer than 500,000 distinct CDR3 sequences, about 14% of them seen once. This clonotype was picked up a small number of times.

The origin of this receptor is a young man with Graves' ophthalmopathy. The sequenced sample consisted of blood. J is TRBJ1-2 and V is TRBV19; 8 bases fit TRBD1. DNA for the CDR3: TGTGCCATCAGGGAAACAGGGGGAGTCTATGGCTACACCTTC. Amino acids: CAIRETGGVYGYTF. Supplemented by reference TRBV19 and TRBJ1-2, the full variable domain reads DGGITQSPKYLFRKEGQNVTLSCEQNLNHDAMYWYRQDPGQGLRLIYYSQIVNDFQKGDIAEGYSVSREKKESFPLTVTSAQKNPTAFYLCAIRETGGVYGYTFGSGTRLTVV.